A selection of T cell receptor beta chains follows, all from one sample in a study of T-cell reconstitution after alpha-beta-depleted transplantation in children. TCRdb independently ran MiXCR on the PCR reads; one entry per CDR3 protein. This sample has approximately 300,000 distinct CDR3 sequences; 11% occur once, and the top ten carry less than 25%. The specimen was peripheral blood, collected 180 days after TCRalphabeta/CD19-depleted stem cell transplant. The receptors shown here come from a male patient aged 2-15 years who had a stem cell transplant for chronic granulomatous disease, so the T cells may come from the graft donor. CDR3s include the opening cysteine and the closing phenylalanine or tryptophan.

j_gene: TRBJ2-3; v_gene: TRBV6-5; CDR3aa: CASSYFAGGPSDTQYF
j_gene: TRBJ2-7; v_gene: TRBV29-1; CDR3aa: CSVVGQTFYEQYF
j_gene: TRBJ2-3; v_gene: TRBV19; CDR3aa: CASSIPSTDTQYF
j_gene: TRBJ2-7; v_gene: TRBV5-1; CDR3aa: CASRKSDTYEQYF
j_gene: TRBJ2-3; v_gene: TRBV20-1; CDR3aa: CSARLAGRGTDTQYF
j_gene: TRBJ1-1; v_gene: TRBV4-3; CDR3aa: CASSRTILVDTEAFF
j_gene: TRBJ2-7; v_gene: TRBV9; CDR3aa: CASSVEPGPYAYEQYF
j_gene: TRBJ2-7; v_gene: TRBV20-1; CDR3aa: CSARVGDPDYEQYF
j_gene: TRBJ2-5; v_gene: TRBV28; CDR3aa: CASSGASSGTQYF
j_gene: TRBJ2-3; v_gene: TRBV11-1; CDR3aa: CASSLGRRDTQYF
j_gene: TRBJ2-1; v_gene: TRBV9; CDR3aa: CASSSRGIYNEQFF
j_gene: TRBJ2-7; v_gene: TRBV5-4; CDR3aa: CASSFSTRGINEQYF
j_gene: TRBJ2-2; v_gene: TRBV7-2; CDR3aa: CASSLEKVTGELFF
j_gene: TRBJ2-1; v_gene: TRBV3-1; CDR3aa: CASSQEGVAGVYNEQFF
j_gene: TRBJ1-4; v_gene: TRBV6-1; CDR3aa: CASRNPGTGEEKLFF
j_gene: TRBJ2-5; v_gene: TRBV29-1; CDR3aa: CSVRNRGRALQETQYF
j_gene: TRBJ2-5; v_gene: TRBV12-3/TRBV12-4; CDR3aa: CASSPGLVAETQYF
j_gene: TRBJ2-3; v_gene: TRBV28; CDR3aa: CASRKGNLAGSTDTQYF
j_gene: TRBJ2-3; v_gene: TRBV7-9; CDR3aa: CASSSMAGTDTQYF
j_gene: TRBJ2-7; v_gene: TRBV6-2/TRBV6-3; CDR3aa: CASSPHSYEQYF
j_gene: TRBJ2-3; v_gene: TRBV7-9; CDR3aa: CASSPRTVQTTQYF
j_gene: TRBJ2-1; v_gene: TRBV21-1; CDR3aa: CASSSTTRGCIPGGYNEQFF
j_gene: TRBJ2-1; v_gene: TRBV7-6; CDR3aa: CASSLVGAIYNEQFF
j_gene: TRBJ1-1; v_gene: TRBV30; CDR3aa: CASDRTGTEAFF
j_gene: TRBJ2-1; v_gene: TRBV5-5; CDR3aa: CASSSGLGNEQFF
j_gene: TRBJ2-3; v_gene: TRBV7-3; CDR3aa: CASSLQARGGPNTQYF
j_gene: TRBJ2-3; v_gene: TRBV10-3; CDR3aa: CAISSRTDTQYF
j_gene: TRBJ2-7; v_gene: TRBV14; CDR3aa: CASSQDGGIYEQYF
j_gene: TRBJ2-3; v_gene: TRBV29-1; CDR3aa: CSVDQAGIRNTQYF
j_gene: TRBJ1-2; v_gene: TRBV12-3/TRBV12-4; CDR3aa: CASRAPWPPYGYTF
j_gene: TRBJ1-1; v_gene: TRBV7-8; CDR3aa: CASTPLQGETEAFF
j_gene: TRBJ2-7; v_gene: TRBV7-8; CDR3aa: CASSLVGSSYGQYF
j_gene: TRBJ2-7; v_gene: TRBV25-1; CDR3aa: CASSETPGGTYEQYF
j_gene: TRBJ2-3; v_gene: TRBV20-1; CDR3aa: CSARESSGGRTDTQYF
j_gene: TRBJ2-2; v_gene: TRBV10-3; CDR3aa: CAISGLTGGAGELFF
j_gene: TRBJ1-5; v_gene: TRBV6-2/TRBV6-3; CDR3aa: CASNKASKSNQPQHF
j_gene: TRBJ2-4; v_gene: TRBV4-3; CDR3aa: CASSQEVISGGNKNIQYF
j_gene: TRBJ2-2; v_gene: TRBV3-1; CDR3aa: CASSPDWAAGELFF
j_gene: TRBJ1-4; v_gene: TRBV25-1; CDR3aa: CASSELAGWEKLFF
j_gene: TRBJ2-5; v_gene: TRBV4-3; CDR3aa: CASSQESGGREETQYF
j_gene: TRBJ2-1; v_gene: TRBV28; CDR3aa: CASSFDRASYNEQFF